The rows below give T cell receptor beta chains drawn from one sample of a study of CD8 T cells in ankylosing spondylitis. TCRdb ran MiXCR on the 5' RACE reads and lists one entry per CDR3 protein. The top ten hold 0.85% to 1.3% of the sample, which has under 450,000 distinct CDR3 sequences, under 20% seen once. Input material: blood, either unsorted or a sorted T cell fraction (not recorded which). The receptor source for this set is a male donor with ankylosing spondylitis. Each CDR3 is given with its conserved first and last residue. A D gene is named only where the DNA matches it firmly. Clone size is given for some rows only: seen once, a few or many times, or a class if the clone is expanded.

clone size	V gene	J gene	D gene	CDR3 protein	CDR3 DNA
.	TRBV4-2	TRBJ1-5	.	CASSQDQDQPQHF	TGTGCCAGCAGCCAAGACCAGGATCAGCCCCAGCATTTT
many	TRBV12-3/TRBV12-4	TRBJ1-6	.	CASSFNRVESPLHF	TGTGCCAGCAGTTTTAACAGGGTGGAATCACCCCTCCACTTT
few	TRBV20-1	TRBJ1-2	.	CSARGRGYNYGYTF	TGCAGTGCTAGGGGGAGGGGGTATAACTATGGCTACACCTTC
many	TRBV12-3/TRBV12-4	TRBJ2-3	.	CASSFLDTQYF	TGTGCCAGCAGTTTTTTGGATACGCAGTATTTT
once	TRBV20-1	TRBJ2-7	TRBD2	CSARDGTSGIYEQYF	TGCAGTGCTAGAGATGGGACTAGCGGGATCTACGAGCAGTACTTC
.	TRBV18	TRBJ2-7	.	CASSPGSGDEQYF	TGTGCCAGCTCACCTGGGTCGGGCGACGAGCAGTACTTC
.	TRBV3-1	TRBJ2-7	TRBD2	CASSPSGSGRVEQYF	TGTGCCAGCAGCCCGTCTGGCAGCGGGAGGGTCGAGCAGTACTTC
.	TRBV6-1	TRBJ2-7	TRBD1	CASIRDRVSYEQYF	TGTGCCAGCATCCGGGACAGGGTCTCCTACGAGCAGTACTTC
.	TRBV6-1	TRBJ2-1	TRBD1	CASSELLGDSSYNEQFF	TGTGCCAGCAGTGAACTACTAGGGGACAGCTCCTACAATGAGCAGTTCTTC
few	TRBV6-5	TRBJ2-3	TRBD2	CASSYLIGGGPGTDTQYF	TGTGCCAGCAGTTATCTAATCGGGGGAGGGCCAGGCACAGATACGCAGTATTTT
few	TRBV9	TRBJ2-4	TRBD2	CASSVGLAGENIQYF	TGTGCCAGCAGCGTAGGACTAGCGGGAGAAAACATTCAGTACTTC
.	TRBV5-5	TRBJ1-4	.	CASSLGEGTNEKLFF	TGTGCCAGCAGCCTGGGGGAGGGGACTAATGAAAAACTGTTTTTT
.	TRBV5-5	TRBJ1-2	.	CASSPAPLGLANYGYTF	TGTGCCAGCAGCCCAGCCCCGTTGGGGTTAGCTAACTATGGCTACACCTTC
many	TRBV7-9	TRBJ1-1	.	CASSSLGEAFF	TGTGCCAGCAGCTCCCTGGGCGAAGCTTTCTTT
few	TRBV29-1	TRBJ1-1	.	CSVAGAHEAFF	TGCAGCGTTGCTGGGGCACATGAAGCTTTCTTT
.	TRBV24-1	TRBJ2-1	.	CATSDSNEQFF	TGTGCCACCAGTGATAGCAATGAGCAGTTCTTC
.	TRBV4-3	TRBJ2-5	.	CASSQDRWETQYF	TGCGCCAGCAGCCAAGACCGCTGGGAGACCCAGTACTTC
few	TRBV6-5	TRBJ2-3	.	CASSYSMANTDTQYF	TGTGCCAGCAGTTACTCGATGGCGAACACAGATACGCAGTATTTT
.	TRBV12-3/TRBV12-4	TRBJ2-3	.	CASSPRGLAADTQYF	TGTGCCAGCAGCCCAAGGGGGCTAGCGGCAGATACGCAGTATTTT
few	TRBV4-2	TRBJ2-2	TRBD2	CASSPRARGSDTGELFF	TGTGCCAGCAGCCCCCGTGCCCGCGGGAGCGACACCGGGGAGCTGTTTTTT
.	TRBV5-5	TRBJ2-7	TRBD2	CASSTPAGADEQYF	TGTGCCAGCAGCACCCCAGCGGGGGCGGATGAGCAGTACTTC
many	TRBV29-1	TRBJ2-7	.	CSVVWGSRNEQYF	TGCAGCGTTGTTTGGGGCTCCCGTAACGAGCAGTACTTC
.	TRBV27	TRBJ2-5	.	CASRAGGAGETQYF	TGTGCCAGCAGGGCCGGCGGGGCTGGGGAGACCCAGTACTTC
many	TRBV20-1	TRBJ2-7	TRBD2	CSAREPGLPTYEQYF	TGCAGTGCTAGAGAGCCGGGACTACCCACCTACGAGCAGTACTTC
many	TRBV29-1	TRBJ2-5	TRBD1	CSVLTGVQGETQYF	TGCAGCGTCCTGACAGGGGTTCAGGGGGAGACCCAGTACTTC
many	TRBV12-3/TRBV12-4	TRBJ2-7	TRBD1	CASRGTGKSYEQYF	TGTGCCAGCAGGGGGACAGGGAAGTCCTACGAGCAGTACTTC
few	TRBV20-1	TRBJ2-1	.	CSARSLFGSYNEQFF	TGCAGTGCTAGGTCGTTATTTGGCTCCTACAATGAGCAGTTCTTC
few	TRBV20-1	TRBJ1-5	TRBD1	CSARGWTGEASSNQPQHF	TGCAGTGCTAGAGGATGGACAGGGGAGGCCTCAAGCAATCAGCCCCAGCATTTT
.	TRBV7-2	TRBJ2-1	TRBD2	CASSLAFRAGGNEQFF	TGTGCCAGCAGCTTAGCGTTCAGGGCGGGGGGCAATGAGCAGTTCTTC
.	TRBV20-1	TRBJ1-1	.	CSANRQENTEAFF	TGCAGTGCTAATCGACAGGAGAACACTGAAGCTTTCTTT
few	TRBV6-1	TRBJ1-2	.	CATPEPSTGYTF	TGTGCCACCCCAGAGCCCAGTACCGGCTACACCTTC
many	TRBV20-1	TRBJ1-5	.	CSARSIDQPQHF	TGCAGTGCTAGGTCTATAGATCAGCCCCAGCATTTT
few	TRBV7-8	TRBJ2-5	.	CASSLARDPRKETQYF	TGTGCCAGCAGCTTAGCCCGGGATCCAAGGAAGGAGACCCAGTACTTC
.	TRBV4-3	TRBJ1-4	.	CASSQDRGGLEEKLFF	TGCGCCAGCAGCCAAGATCGTGGGGGGCTCGAGGAAAAACTGTTTTTT
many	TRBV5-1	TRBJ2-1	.	CASSLEFLGEQFF	TGCGCCAGCAGCTTGGAGTTCCTTGGTGAGCAGTTCTTC
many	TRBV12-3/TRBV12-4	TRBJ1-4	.	CASSTLARDNEKLFF	TGTGCCAGCAGTACCCTAGCACGAGATAATGAAAAACTGTTTTTT
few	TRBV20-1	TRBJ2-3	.	CSAPSGLVDTQYF	TGCAGTGCCCCCTCCGGGCTAGTGGATACGCAGTATTTT
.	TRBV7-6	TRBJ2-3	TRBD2	CASSARLAGPDTQYF	TGTGCCAGCAGCGCAAGACTAGCGGGACCAGATACGCAGTATTTT
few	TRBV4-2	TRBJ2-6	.	CASSQGDEVAGANVLTF	TGTGCCAGCAGCCAAGGGGACGAAGTTGCTGGGGCCAACGTCCTGACTTTC
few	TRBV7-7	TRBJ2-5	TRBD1	CASSVDRGRETQYF	TGTGCTAGCAGCGTCGACAGGGGTAGAGAGACCCAGTACTTC
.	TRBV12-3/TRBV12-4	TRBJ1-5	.	CASRRGEPYSNQPQHF	TGTGCCAGCAGAAGGGGGGAACCCTATAGCAATCAGCCCCAGCATTTT